Only a few counts were recorded for the clone carrying this T cell receptor (beta chain). The table came from immunoSEQ multiplex PCR; TCRdb's copy has only in-frame clones and leaves some out. Of 43,000 or so clones listed, 91% are singletons. With 5 bases clipped from V and 5 bases from J, the junction kept 12 bases outside the gene matches. Germline CDR1 is MDHEN and CDR2 is SYDVKM. CDR3 length: 16 residues. These data belong to a study of T cells in localized non-small cell lung cancer. This sample comprised PBMCs, obtained before any cancer treatment. This chain links TRBV28 with TRBJ2-7; 10 bases fit TRBD2. The TCR comes from a woman between 35 and 70 years old with stage II lung adenocarcinoma. The CDR3 region is CASSLTSSGSRNEQYF. DNA for the CDR3: TGTGCCAGCAGTCTTACGTCTAGCGGGAGTCGCAACGAGCAGTACTTC. Variable domain in full (rest from reference TRBV28 and TRBJ2-7): DVKVTQSSRYLVKRTGEKVFLECVQDMDHENMFWYRQDPGLGLRLIYFSYDVKMKEKGDIPEGYSVSREKKERFSLILESASTNQTSMYLCASSLTSSGSRNEQYFGPGTRLTVT.